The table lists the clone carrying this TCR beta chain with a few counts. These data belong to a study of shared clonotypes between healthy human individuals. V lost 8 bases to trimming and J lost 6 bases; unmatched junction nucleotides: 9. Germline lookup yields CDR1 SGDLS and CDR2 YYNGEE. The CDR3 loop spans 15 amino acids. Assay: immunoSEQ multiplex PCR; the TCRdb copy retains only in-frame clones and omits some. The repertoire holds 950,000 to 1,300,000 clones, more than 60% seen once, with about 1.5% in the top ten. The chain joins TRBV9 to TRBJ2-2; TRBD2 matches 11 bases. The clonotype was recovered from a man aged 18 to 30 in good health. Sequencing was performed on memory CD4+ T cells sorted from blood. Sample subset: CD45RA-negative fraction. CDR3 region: CARSRLAGNSGELFF. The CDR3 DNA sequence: TGTGCCAGATCAAGACTAGCGGGAAACTCCGGGGAGCTGTTTTTT.